This TCR beta chain stems from a study of blood T cell repertoires in COVID-19. Overall study context: The United States, Italy and Spain were the sources of the acute and convalescent COVID-19 samples. In each case, the material was cDNA or gDNA derived from T cells, B-cell-depleted T cells, or PBMCs.

Original methodology: Estimates of nucleated cell counts were drawn from the amplification of reference gene primers. TCRdb's copy holds only in-frame clones and misses some; the assay was immunoSEQ multiplex PCR. Clone size and the V and J calls come from that table; the DNA yielded D and trimming. The table records 300,000 to 350,000 clones, approximately 90% of them present only once. Sequencing was carried out using peripheral blood. The sequence was obtained from a man aged 18 to 30 with active or convalescent COVID-19.

The DNA for the CDR3 is TGTGCCAGCAGTGCAGCTAGCTCCTACAATGAGCAGTTCTTC. Translated: CASSAASSYNEQFF. This rearrangement joins TRBV27 to TRBJ2-1; D remains ambiguous. CDR1 is MNHEY, CDR2 SMNVEV, per germline (reference sequence). Trimming took off 5 bases at V and 0 bases at J, with 8 bases between the two ends. The CDR3 sequence is 14 residues long.